Listed here are 25 T cell receptor beta chains from one sample, sequenced in a study of blood T cell repertoires in COVID-19 (dated by TCRdb to 2018 to 2020). Library method: the immunoSEQ multiplex PCR assay. Drawn from immuneACCESS, this table holds only the in-frame rearrangements with V and J called that TCRdb kept. Clones are partly lost; checked studies trace under half to an unresolved V gene and leave the rest unexplained. The sample profile shows under 250,000 clones; around four fifths of them were found once. The ten largest clones take up 3.5% to 4.5% of the sample. The specimen sequenced was peripheral blood. These receptor sequences come from a man in his forties or fifties with acute or convalescent COVID-19.

V usage is TRBV27 and J usage is TRBJ2-7; D is uncertain. Trimming left V 0 bases short and J 6 bases short, with 12 bases between. The germline CDR1 and CDR2 sequences are MNHEY and SMNVEV (reference sequence). The CDR3 sequence is 14 residues long. CDR3 sequence reads: CASSLSLGPSEQYF. CDR3 DNA sequence: TGTGCCAGCAGTTTATCCCTCGGCCCTAGCGAGCAGTACTTC.

This clone appeared once. The V and J genes are TRBV2 and TRBJ2-7, with no clear D. Trimming left V 7 bases short and J 2 bases short, with 9 bases between. This CDR3 contains 12 residues. CDR1 and CDR2 (germline): SNHLY, FYNNEI. The CDR3 loop reads CASMHTTYEQYF. The CDR3 coding sequence is TGTGCCAGCATGCACACCACCTACGAGCAGTACTTC.

The chain is built from TRBV30 and TRBJ1-1, with no clear D. The CDR3 spans 11 residues. Germline V lookup: CDR1 GTSNPN, CDR2 SVGIG (reference sequence). Trimming left V 3 bases short and J 11 bases short, with 13 bases between. In DNA, the CDR3 is TGTGCCTGGAGGGAGGACTATGTTGCTTTCTTT. This translates into CAWREDYVAFF.

J is TRBJ2-7 and V is TRBV6-5, with D possibly TRBD1 on 7 matching bases. The germline gives CDR1 MNHEY, CDR2 SVGAGI. CDR3 size: 13 residues. CDR3 in DNA: TGTGACAGGGAGGACAGGACCAACTACGAGCAGTACTTC. It yields the protein CDREDRTNYEQYF.

This sequence joins TRBV18 and TRBJ1-1; 12 nucleotides line up with TRBD1. The CDR3 sequence is 16 residues long. Germline V gene lookup returns CDR1 KGHSH and CDR2 LQKENI. V lost 3 bases to trimming and J lost 6 bases; unmatched junction nucleotides: 8. In DNA form, the CDR3 reads TGTGCCAGCTCACCTAGTCCGGGACAGGGGGCTTCTGAAGCTTTCTTT. This translates into CASSPSPGQGASEAFF.

This clone was observed a few times. The V and J genes are TRBV5-1 and TRBJ2-6; D gene uncertain. The germline gives CDR1 SGHRS, CDR2 YFSETQ. This CDR3 region has 16 residues. Trimming stripped 0 bases from V and 0 bases from J, with 7 bases between. CDR3 loop: CASSLAEVSGANVLTF. CDR3 nucleotides: TGCGCCAGCAGCTTGGCCGAGGTCTCTGGGGCCAACGTCCTGACTTTC.

For this clone: The junction differs from germline at one of its ends, possibly a read error. The chain employs TRBV7-7 and TRBJ2-5, with 7 bases lining up with TRBD2. The germline V gene has CDR1 SSHAT and CDR2 FNYEAQ (reference sequence). This CDR3 has 15 residues. Here the CDR3 reads CASSQVGGSQETQYF. As DNA, the CDR3 is TGTGCTAGCAGCCAAGTCGGCGGGAGTCAAGAGACCCAGTACTTC.

This chain joins TRBV3-1 (or the pseudogene TRBV3-2) and TRBJ1-5; 9 nucleotides match TRBD1. There are 16 residues in the CDR3. Trimming took 2 bases from V and 4 from J; bases not matched to a gene: 6. Germline assignment: CDR1 LGHDT and CDR2 YNNKEL (reference sequence). The CDR3 nucleotides read TGTGCCAGCAGCCAACAGGGACAGGGAGGAAATCAGCCCCAGCATTTT. Residues: CASSQQGQGGNQPQHF.

V gene TRBV9 combines with J gene TRBJ2-5; D may be TRBD1 (6 bases). In germline, CDR1 is SGDLS, CDR2 YYNGEE. V shed 3 bases and J shed 13 bases, with 13 bases lying between them. This CDR3 has 11 amino acids. CDR3 amino acids: CASSAEGHLYF. In DNA form, the CDR3 reads TGTGCCAGCAGCGCCGAGGGACACCTGTACTTC.

V gene TRBV6-6 combines with J gene TRBJ2-1; 7 nucleotides line up with TRBD2. Germline lookup yields CDR1 MNHNY and CDR2 SVGAGI (reference sequence). The CDR3 totals 15 residues. V shed 5 bases, J shed 3 bases, and the junction held 7 bases outside the gene matches. CDR3 sequence: CASSNPGTIYNEQFF. The CDR3 DNA sequence: TGTGCCAGCAGTAACCCCGGGACTATCTACAATGAGCAGTTCTTC.

The V gene is TRBV18, the J gene TRBJ1-2, with D possibly matching TRBD1 (5 bases). The CDR3 runs 15 residues. The germline V gene has CDR1 KGHSH and CDR2 LQKENI. V lost 6 bases and J lost 0, with 14 bases in between. CDR3 in amino acids: CASSNQDNTNYGYTF. CDR3 DNA: TGTGCCAGCTCCAACCAGGACAATACTAACTATGGCTACACCTTC.

The V call is TRBV3-1 (or the pseudogene TRBV3-2), the J call TRBJ1-6; 8 bases are a match to TRBD1. CDR1 and CDR2 from the germline V gene are LGHDT and YNNKEL (reference sequence). CDR3 size: 15 residues. The junction had 9 bases not matched to a gene; V was cut back by 4 bases and J by 10 bases. The CDR3 sequence: CASSPWTGTKSPLHF. DNA of the CDR3: TGTGCCAGCAGCCCTTGGACAGGGACGAAATCACCCCTCCACTTT.

This CDR3 is CASSFLSSGNTIYF. The CDR3 bases are TGTGCCAGCAGCTTTTTGAGCTCTGGAAACACCATATATTTT. This chain links TRBV11-2 with TRBJ1-3, with D unclear. Trimming took 3 bases from V and 0 from J, leaving 6 bases between them. Per germline, CDR1 SGHAT and CDR2 FQNNGV. This CDR3 is built from 14 residues.

This sequence joins TRBV18 and TRBJ1-5; 10 positions match TRBD1. The V gene end was trimmed by 3 bases and the J gene end by 6 bases; junction bases not matched to a gene: 2. The CDR3 is made up of 14 amino acids. Per germline, CDR1 KGHSH and CDR2 LQKENI. The CDR3 sequence is CASSPGQGFQPQHF. CDR3 in DNA: TGTGCCAGCTCACCGGGACAGGGGTTTCAGCCCCAGCATTTT.

A few counts support this clone. The J gene is TRBJ1-1, the V gene TRBV28; D remains unclear. The CDR3 has 16 residues. V was cut by 7 bases and J by 0 bases, with 18 bases left in between. Germline V gene lookup returns CDR1 MDHEN and CDR2 SYDVKM. CDR3 in amino acids: CASNPSGGVMNTEAFF. CDR3 bases: TGTGCCAGCAACCCTTCGGGAGGTGTCATGAACACTGAAGCTTTCTTT.

The gene calls are TRBV30 and TRBJ2-3; 7 nucleotides line up with TRBD2. The ends lost 8 bases at V and 2 bases at J; junction bases unmatched: 10. Germline assignment: CDR1 GTSNPN and CDR2 SVGIG (reference sequence). This CDR3 has 14 residues. As DNA, the CDR3 is TGTGCCGGACAACCCGGGGGGTCCACAGATACGCAGTATTTT. Amino acids: CAGQPGGSTDTQYF.

This chain joins TRBV7-9 and TRBJ1-1, with D perhaps matching TRBD1 (5 bases). The V gene lost 3 bases and the J gene lost 0 bases, with 8 bases spanning the gap. The CDR3 covers 14 residues. Looked up from germline, CDR1 is SEHNR and CDR2 is FQNEAQ (reference sequence). CDR3 sequence: CASSFTGLNTEAFF. The CDR3 DNA is TGTGCCAGCAGCTTTACAGGTTTGAACACTGAAGCTTTCTTT.

This chain links TRBV28 with TRBJ2-5; D perhaps matches TRBD1 (6 bases). This CDR3 contains 13 residues. Trimming cost V 1 base and J 3 bases, with 6 bases left between them. Germline CDR1 MDHEN, CDR2 SYDVKM. This chain's CDR3 is CASSLYREETQYF. Written as DNA, the CDR3 is TGTGCCAGCAGTTTATACAGGGAAGAGACCCAGTACTTC.

This clone has only one observation. This chain uses TRBV7-9 with TRBJ1-1, with TRBD1 identical over 10 bases. CDR1 SEHNR and CDR2 FQNEAQ come from the germline V gene (reference sequence). The CDR3 length is 12 residues. Unmatched junction bases numbered 5, after V lost 5 bases and J lost 11 bases. CDR3 DNA sequence: TGTGCCAGCAGCACGAGGACAGGGGGGGCTTTCTTT. Its protein product is CASSTRTGGAFF.

The chain couples TRBV7-9 to TRBJ1-4; the D is unclear. The CDR3 contains 13 residues. V was pared by 1 base and J by 7 bases, with 7 bases between. In germline, CDR1 is SEHNR, CDR2 FQNEAQ (reference sequence). This CDR3 is CASSLEQSEKLFF. As DNA, the CDR3 is TGTGCCAGCAGCTTAGAACAGTCTGAAAAACTGTTTTTT.

The V gene is TRBV28, the J gene TRBJ2-5; D gene ambiguous. Germline V gene lookup returns CDR1 MDHEN and CDR2 SYDVKM. V was shortened by 5 bases and J by 2 bases, with 9 bases between the two germline ends. The CDR3 is 13 amino acids. The CDR3 is CASSHYAQETQYF. In DNA form, the CDR3 reads TGTGCCAGCAGTCACTACGCGCAAGAGACCCAGTACTTC.

The table lists this clone with a few counts. The chain employs TRBV6-5 and TRBJ2-1; maybe TRBD1 (6 bases). V lost 7 bases and J 2 bases, leaving 12 bases between the germline ends. Germline V gene lookup returns CDR1 MNHEY and CDR2 SVGAGI. The CDR3 runs to 14 residues. The CDR3 DNA reads TGTGCCAGCACCCAACAGGGTCCCTACAATGAGCAGTTCTTC. Residues: CASTQQGPYNEQFF.

The rearrangement uses TRBV11-2 and TRBJ1-1; 8 bases are shared with TRBD1. This CDR3 contains 17 residues. V was clipped by 1 base and J by 4 bases; unmatched bases: 11. Germline V gives CDR1 SGHAT, CDR2 FQNNGV. The CDR3 region is CASSLGPSRTGTTEAFF. The CDR3 coding sequence is TGTGCCAGCAGCTTAGGCCCAAGTAGGACAGGGACCACTGAAGCTTTCTTT.

The chain carries TRBV5-1 and TRBJ1-2; 7 nucleotides line up with TRBD1. The CDR3 is 15 residues long. Germline V CDR1 and CDR2: SGHRS, YFSETQ. The trim removed 4 bases at V and 7 bases at J, leaving 13 bases unmatched. CDR3 protein: CASSLGTAPAGGYTF. The CDR3 DNA follows: TGCGCCAGCAGCCTTGGGACAGCTCCTGCGGGTGGCTACACCTTC.

This sequence joins TRBV28 and TRBJ1-3; D is perhaps TRBD1 (6 bases). V dropped 7 bases and J dropped 2 bases, with 12 bases sitting between them. The germline V gene encodes CDR1 MDHEN and CDR2 SYDVKM. The CDR3 has 14 amino acids. CDR3 DNA sequence: TGTGCCAGCAAAATACAGGGTACTGGAAACACCATATATTTT. Protein: CASKIQGTGNTIYF.